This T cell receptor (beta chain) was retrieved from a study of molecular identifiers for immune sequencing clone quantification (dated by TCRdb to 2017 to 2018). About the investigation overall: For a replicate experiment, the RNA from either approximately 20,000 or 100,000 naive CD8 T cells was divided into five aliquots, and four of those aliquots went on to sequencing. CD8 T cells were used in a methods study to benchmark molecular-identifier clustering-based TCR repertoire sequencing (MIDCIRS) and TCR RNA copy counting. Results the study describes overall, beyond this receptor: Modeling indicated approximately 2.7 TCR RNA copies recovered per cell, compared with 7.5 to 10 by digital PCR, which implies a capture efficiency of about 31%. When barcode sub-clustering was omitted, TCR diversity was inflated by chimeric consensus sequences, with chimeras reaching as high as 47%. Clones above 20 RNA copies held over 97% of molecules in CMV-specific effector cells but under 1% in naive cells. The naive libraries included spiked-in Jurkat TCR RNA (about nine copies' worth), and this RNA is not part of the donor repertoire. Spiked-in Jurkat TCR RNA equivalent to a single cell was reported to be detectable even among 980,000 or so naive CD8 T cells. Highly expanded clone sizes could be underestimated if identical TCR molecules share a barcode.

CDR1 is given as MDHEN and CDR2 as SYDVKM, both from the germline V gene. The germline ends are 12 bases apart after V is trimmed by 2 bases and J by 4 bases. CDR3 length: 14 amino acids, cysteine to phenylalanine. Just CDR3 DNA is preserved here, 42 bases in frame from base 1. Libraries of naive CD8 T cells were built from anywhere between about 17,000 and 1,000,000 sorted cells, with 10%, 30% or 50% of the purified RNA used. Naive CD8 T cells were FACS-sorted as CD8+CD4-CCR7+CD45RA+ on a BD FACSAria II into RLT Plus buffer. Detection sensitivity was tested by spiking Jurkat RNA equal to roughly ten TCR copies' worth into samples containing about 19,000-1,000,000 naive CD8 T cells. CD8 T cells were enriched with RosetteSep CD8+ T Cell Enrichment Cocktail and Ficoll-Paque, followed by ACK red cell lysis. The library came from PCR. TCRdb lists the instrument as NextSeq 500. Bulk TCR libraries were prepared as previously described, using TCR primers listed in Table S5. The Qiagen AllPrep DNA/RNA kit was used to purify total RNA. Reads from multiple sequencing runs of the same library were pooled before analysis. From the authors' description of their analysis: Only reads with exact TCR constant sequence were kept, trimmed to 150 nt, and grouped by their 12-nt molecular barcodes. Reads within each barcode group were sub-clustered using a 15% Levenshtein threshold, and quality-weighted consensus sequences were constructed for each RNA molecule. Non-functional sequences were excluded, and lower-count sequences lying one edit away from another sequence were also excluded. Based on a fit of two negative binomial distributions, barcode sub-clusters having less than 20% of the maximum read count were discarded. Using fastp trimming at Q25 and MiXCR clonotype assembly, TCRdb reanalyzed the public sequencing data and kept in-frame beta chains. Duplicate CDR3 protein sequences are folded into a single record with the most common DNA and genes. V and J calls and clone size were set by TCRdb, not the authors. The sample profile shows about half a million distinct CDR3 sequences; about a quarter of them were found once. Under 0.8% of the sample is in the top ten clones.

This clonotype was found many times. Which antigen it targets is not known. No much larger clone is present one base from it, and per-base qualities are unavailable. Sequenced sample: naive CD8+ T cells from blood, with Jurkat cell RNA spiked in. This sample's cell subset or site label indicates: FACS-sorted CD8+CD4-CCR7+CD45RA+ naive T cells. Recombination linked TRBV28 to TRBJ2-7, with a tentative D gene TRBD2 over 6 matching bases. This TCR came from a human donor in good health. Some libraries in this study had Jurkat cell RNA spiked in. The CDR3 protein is CASSLQNREYEQYF. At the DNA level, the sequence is TGTGCCAGCAGTTTACAGAATCGGGAGTACGAGCAGTACTTC.